The 11 T cell receptor beta chains reported below all come from one sample, sequenced in a study of blood T cell repertoires in COVID-19. Produced via immunoSEQ multiplex PCR; TCRdb's table is partial and in-frame only. The data hold about 150,000 clones, with over 75% observed a single time. Input material: peripheral blood. Every receptor here comes from a woman aged 40 to 55 with acute or convalescent COVID-19.

This chain links TRBV28 with TRBJ2-7; D may be TRBD2 (7 bases). Germline V lookup: CDR1 MDHEN, CDR2 SYDVKM. The ends were cut back, 3 bases at V and 2 bases at J, with 11 bases in the middle. The CDR3 is 14 residues long. The CDR3 region has the DNA TGTGCCAGCAGTTTTGCGGGGGCGACCTACGAGCAGTACTTC. Its translation: CASSFAGATYEQYF.

The CDR3 nucleotides are TGTGCCAGCAGTGAGGCAGGATATAGCAATCAGCCCCAGCATTTT. Translation gives CASSEAGYSNQPQHF. The chain carries TRBV2 and TRBJ1-5; D is uncertain. V gave up 3 bases and J gave up 0 bases, with 9 bases separating them. CDR1 and CDR2 (germline): SNHLY, FYNNEI. The CDR3 extends over 15 amino acids.

The V and J genes are TRBV27 and TRBJ1-1, with D maybe TRBD1 (6 bases). Trimming left V 1 base short and J 0 bases short, with 18 bases between. CDR1 and CDR2 (germline): MNHEY, SMNVEV (reference sequence). This CDR3 has 18 amino acids. DNA for the CDR3: TGTGCCAGCAGTTTATGGCCAGCGACCGAGGGGGTGAACACTGAAGCTTTCTTT. The encoded protein is CASSLWPATEGVNTEAFF.

This chain links TRBV9 with TRBJ2-7; maybe TRBD2 (5 bases). Germline CDR1 SGDLS, CDR2 YYNGEE. This CDR3 comprises 15 residues. V dropped 4 bases and J dropped 6 bases, with 20 bases sitting between them. For the CDR3, the DNA is TGTGCCAGCAGCCAAGGACTTGCGGCCGCCTCCGAGCAGTACTTC. This codes for CASSQGLAAASEQYF. Using reference TRBV9 and TRBJ2-7 for the parts outside the CDR3, the full variable domain is DSGVTQTPKHLITATGQRVTLRCSPRSGDLSVYWYQQSLDQGLQFLIQYYNGEERAKGNILERFSAQQFPDLHSELNLSSLELGDSALYFCASSQGLAAASEQYFGPGTRLTVT.

The chain couples TRBV11-2 to TRBJ1-6; D is possibly TRBD1 (6 bases). The CDR3 spans 15 residues. Germline loops: CDR1 SGHAT, CDR2 FQNNGV. V shed 1 base and J shed 3 bases, with 7 bases lying between them. CDR3 in DNA: TGTGCCAGCAGCTTAGCGGGACACTATAATTCACCCCTCCACTTT. It is translated as CASSLAGHYNSPLHF.

The chain recombines TRBV10-3 with TRBJ2-7, with 9 bases lining up with TRBD1. CDR3 length: 13 amino acids. The germline CDR1 and CDR2 sequences are ENHRY and SYGVKD. With V trimmed by 10 bases and J by 11 bases, 15 bases remained unmatched. The CDR3 spells CANSGTGNGWEYF. As DNA, the CDR3 is TGTGCCAACTCCGGGACAGGGAATGGATGGGAGTACTTC.

The chain recombines TRBV4-1 with TRBJ2-2; D may be TRBD1 (6 bases). Trimming shortened V by 1 base and J by 7 bases, and 16 bases separated the two germline ends. From germline, CDR1 is MGHRA and CDR2 YSYEKL. This CDR3 is built from 16 residues. DNA for the CDR3: TGCGCCAGCAGCCAAGCGGGACAAGTGACCTACGGGGAGCTGTTTTTT. Translated, it gives CASSQAGQVTYGELFF.

The chain has TRBV7-3 and TRBJ1-1; D not certain. The CDR3 runs to 15 residues. Germline CDR1 and CDR2: SGHTA and FQGTGA. The V end was cut by 0 bases, the J end by 4 bases, with 12 bases between. CDR3 amino acids: CASSLTGSGSTEAFF. CDR3 coding DNA: TGTGCCAGCAGCTTAACGGGGAGCGGAAGCACTGAAGCTTTCTTT.

The gene calls are TRBV19 and TRBJ1-2; 9 bases map to TRBD1. The CDR3 extends over 14 amino acids. Germline-derived CDR1 and CDR2 are LNHDA and SQIVND (reference sequence). V lost 5 bases, J lost 4 bases, and 5 bases stayed unmatched. CDR3 nucleotide sequence: TGTGCCAGTAGTGCCACGGGACAGGGCTATGGCTACACCTTC. The encoded protein is CASSATGQGYGYTF.

This chain connects TRBV12-3 or TRBV12-4 to TRBJ2-2; TRBD2 is a possible D gene (5 bases). Trimming removed 6 bases at V and 6 bases at J, with 11 bases between. This CDR3 is 13 amino acids long. The CDR3 nucleotides are TGTGCCAGCAGACCTACTAGTGCCGGGGAGCTGTTTTTT. Protein: CASRPTSAGELFF.

V usage is TRBV29-1 and J usage is TRBJ2-7, with 9 bases matching TRBD2. The CDR3 spans 15 residues. The germline CDR1 and CDR2 sequences are SQVTM and ANQGSEA. Trimming cost V 4 bases and J 7 bases; bases outside gene matches: 14. The CDR3 loop is CSVGARGGLAREQYF. The CDR3 DNA reads as TGCAGCGTTGGCGCCAGAGGAGGACTAGCGCGGGAGCAGTACTTC.